The clone carrying this T cell receptor beta chain was picked up a small number of times. Its specificity is not known. V dropped 4 bases and J dropped 5; count of bases not matched to a gene: 14. The CDR3 contains 18 residues. The germline V gene has CDR1 LNHNV and CDR2 YYDKDF (reference sequence). The data belong to a study of cytomegalovirus exposure and HLA in healthy donors. It was with 60 Vbeta and 13 Jbeta primers that the PCR ran. Using immunoSEQ multiplex PCR, the repertoire was profiled, and TCRdb retains in-frame clones only, with some absent. Of approximately 140,000 clones in the sample, 79% were seen once. Broader study findings: Reported performance of the classifier showed diagnosis of cytomegalovirus status with high specificity and sensitivity. A cluster of highly shared sequence variants was likely a sequencing artifact. A later analysis showed that HLA-associated TCR beta chains had undergone more clonal expansion than equally common others.

The chain uses TRBV15 and TRBJ1-6; the match to TRBD1 covers 7 bases. What was sequenced was PBMCs. The TCR sequence derives from a man younger than 35 in good health and CMV-seronegative. This chain's CDR3 is CATSTQIFRTGDNSPLHF. For the CDR3, the DNA is TGTGCCACCAGCACTCAAATCTTCAGGACAGGAGATAATTCACCCCTCCACTTT.